The present TCR beta chain was sequenced within a study of CD8+ T cells in alopecia areata. It was cDNA, reverse transcribed from extracted RNA, that served as the sequencing template. Generated by immunoSEQ multiplex PCR, the TCRdb table keeps only in-frame clones and is missing some. The sample consists of around 7,400 clones, about 66% of them appearing once. Researchers gathered lesional scalp punch biopsies and peripheral blood from patients with alopecia areata. The clonotype originates from a human donor with alopecia areata. The specimen was skin, collected at week 0.

CDR3: CAIRDSYNSPLHF. The CDR3 DNA sequence: TGTGCCATCAGGGACTCCTATAATTCACCCCTCCACTTT. V is TRBV10-3 and J is TRBJ1-6; the D is unclear. The germline gives CDR1 ENHRY, CDR2 SYGVKD. CDR3 length: 13 amino acids. Trimming pared 6 bases from V and 0 bases from J, leaving 3 bases between.